Shown below are 26 T cell receptor beta chains from a single sample sequenced in a study of OX40 agonist ivuxolimab in advanced cancers. The assay was immunoSEQ multiplex PCR, and TCRdb's table has in-frame clones only and misses some. The sample yields 28,000 or so clones, 84% seen once. This specimen consisted of CD4+ or CD8+ T cells sorted from blood, obtained in a trial of the OX40 agonist ivuxolimab. Source of these receptors: an adult with an advanced solid tumor such as melanoma, head and neck, liver or kidney cancer.

V usage is TRBV9 and J usage is TRBJ2-3; 12 bases agree with TRBD2. The CDR3 contains 16 residues. Looked up from germline, CDR1 is SGDLS and CDR2 is YYNGEE. V lost 4 bases to trimming and J lost 5 bases; unmatched junction nucleotides: 8. The CDR3 DNA sequence: TGTGCCAGCAGCAAACCTAGCGGGGGGGCCGTAGATACGCAGTATTTT. It is translated as CASSKPSGGAVDTQYF.

The gene calls are TRBV7-6 and TRBJ2-1; TRBD2 agrees at 8 bases. Germline CDR1 reads SGHVS; CDR2 reads FNYEAQ. The CDR3 runs 17 residues. Trimming cost V 5 bases and J 0 bases; bases outside gene matches: 9. CDR3 DNA: TGTGCCAGCAGCCCCAGTTCGGGGGGGTACTCCTACAATGAGCAGTTCTTC. Its protein product is CASSPSSGGYSYNEQFF.

J is TRBJ2-5 and V is TRBV30, with 9 bases identical to TRBD2. CDR3 size: 16 residues. Germline CDR1 reads GTSNPN; CDR2 reads SVGIG (reference sequence). Losses at the gene ends were 0 bases for V and 5 bases for J; bases not matched to a gene: 10. CDR3 amino acids: CAWSVGLAGVGETQYF. CDR3 DNA: TGTGCCTGGAGTGTTGGGTTAGCGGGAGTGGGGGAGACCCAGTACTTC.

This clone has more than one count but fewer than ten. This rearrangement joins TRBV7-9 to TRBJ2-7; D is tentatively TRBD1 or TRBD2 (6 bases each). The CDR3 is 14 amino acids. Trimming shortened V by 8 bases and J by 2 bases, and 16 bases separated the two germline ends. Germline V gene lookup returns CDR1 SEHNR and CDR2 FQNEAQ (reference sequence). CDR3 region: CASDRRGNPYEQYF. In DNA form, the CDR3 reads TGTGCCAGCGACAGGCGCGGGAATCCCTACGAGCAGTACTTC. Filled out from reference TRBV7-9 and TRBJ2-7, the complete variable domain reads DTGVSQNPRHKITKRGQNVTFRCDPISEHNRLYWYRQTLGQGPEFLTYFQNEAQLEKSRLLSDRFSAERPKGSFSTLEIQRTEQGDSAMYLCASDRRGNPYEQYFGPGTRLTVT.

This clone was picked up a small number of times. The rearrangement uses TRBV29-1 and TRBJ2-3, with 7 bases that match TRBD1. Trimming removed 6 bases from V and 5 bases from J; junction bases left unmatched: 14. The CDR3 contains 15 residues. CDR1 SQVTM and CDR2 ANQGSEA come from the germline V gene. The CDR3 DNA reads TGCAGCGTCCAATATCCGACAGGGTATGAAGATACGCAGTATTTT. Translating it yields CSVQYPTGYEDTQYF.

This clone was observed a single time. The chain recombines TRBV2 with TRBJ1-1; TRBD1 aligns across 10 bases. Germline V lookup: CDR1 SNHLY, CDR2 FYNNEI. After removal of 2 bases from V and 2 bases from J, the junction contained 8 bases not matched to a gene. The CDR3 covers 17 residues. CDR3 nucleotide sequence: TGTGCCAGCAGTGAATTAATGGACAGGGGGTATAACACTGAAGCTTTCTTT. Protein sequence: CASSELMDRGYNTEAFF.

The J gene is TRBJ2-1, the V gene TRBV14; 7 nucleotides match TRBD1. V lost 0 bases to trimming and J lost 4 bases; unmatched junction nucleotides: 9. Germline CDR1 and CDR2: SGHDN and FVKESK. This CDR3 has 17 amino acids. CDR3 nucleotides: TGTGCCAGCAGCCAAGATACCCAGGACAGGACTTACAATGAGCAGTTCTTC. Its protein is CASSQDTQDRTYNEQFF.

This chain links TRBV14 with TRBJ2-1; 7 nucleotides align to TRBD2. CDR1 and CDR2 from the germline V gene are SGHDN and FVKESK. The CDR3 totals 15 residues. The V and J ends lost 4 bases and 4 bases, in that order; junction bases with no gene match: 7. The CDR3 coding sequence is TGTGCCAGCAGCCCGCTAGCGGCCCTTTACAATGAGCAGTTCTTC. It yields the protein CASSPLAALYNEQFF.

This clone was picked up a small number of times. The chain combines TRBV28 with TRBJ2-3, with a tentative D call TRBD2 (5 bases). Germline V gene lookup returns CDR1 MDHEN and CDR2 SYDVKM. This CDR3 has 13 residues. V was shortened by 5 bases and J by 2 bases, with 8 bases between the two germline ends. CDR3: CASSGGNTDTQYF. CDR3 DNA sequence: TGTGCCAGCAGTGGAGGAAACACAGATACGCAGTATTTT.

The rearrangement joins TRBV19 to TRBJ1-4; D gene uncertain. The CDR3 totals 15 residues. Germline V gene data show CDR1 as LNHDA and CDR2 as SQIVND (reference sequence). V lost 2 bases to trimming and J lost 0 bases, with 7 bases between them. In DNA form, the CDR3 reads TGTGCCAGTAGTATAATTCAGGCAACTAATGAAAAACTGTTTTTT. As protein: CASSIIQATNEKLFF.

CDR3 sequence (DNA): TGCGCCAGCAGCTTGGCCGGGGGCAGGGGACAGCCCCAGCATTTT. Translation gives CASSLAGGRGQPQHF. The chain combines TRBV5-1 with TRBJ1-5, with D possibly being TRBD1 (6 bases). The V end lost 0 bases, the J end lost 7 bases, and 14 bases lay between the germline ends. CDR1 is SGHRS, CDR2 YFSETQ, per germline. There are 15 residues in the CDR3.

The gene calls are TRBV7-3 and TRBJ2-5; no reliable D call. The last part of the DNA fits TRBJ2-7 better; the J call may be wrong. Germline V gene lookup returns CDR1 SGHTA and CDR2 FQGTGA. CDR3 length: 15 amino acids. CDR3 loop: CASSLWPAVSYEQYF. Here the CDR3 DNA reads TGTGCCAGCAGCTTATGGCCCGCGGTCTCCTACGAGCAGTACTTC.

This clone is judged medium-sized (0.01 to 0.1%). The chain carries TRBV5-4 and TRBJ2-3; 7 bases line up with TRBD2. This CDR3 is 15 amino acids long. The trim removed 2 bases at V and 3 bases at J, leaving 6 bases unmatched. Germline loops: CDR1 SGHNT, CDR2 YYREEE (reference sequence). CDR3 in amino acids: CASSFRAGETDTQYF. The CDR3 nucleotides are TGTGCCAGCAGCTTCAGGGCGGGGGAGACAGATACGCAGTATTTT.

The chain recombines TRBV4-1 with TRBJ2-5; 9 nucleotides line up with TRBD1. Trimming removed 0 bases from V and 5 bases from J; junction bases left unmatched: 7. Germline V gene lookup returns CDR1 MGHRA and CDR2 YSYEKL. This CDR3 has 16 amino acids. CDR3 sequence: CASSQDSTGGRETQYF. The CDR3 DNA follows: TGCGCCAGCAGCCAAGATTCGACAGGGGGAAGGGAGACCCAGTACTTC.

This chain uses TRBV11-3 with TRBJ1-3; 8 bases match TRBD1. CDR1 is SGHNT, CDR2 YENEEA, per germline. V was clipped by 4 bases and J by 2 bases; unmatched bases: 1. This CDR3 is 14 amino acids long. CDR3 sequence reads: CASSSTGAGNTIYF. CDR3 nucleotide sequence: TGTGCCAGCAGCTCGACAGGGGCTGGAAACACCATATATTTT.

The chain combines TRBV27 with TRBJ2-7; no firm D call. Germline V gene data show CDR1 as MNHEY and CDR2 as SMNVEV (reference sequence). The CDR3 is 11 residues long. V lost 6 bases and J 7 bases, leaving 10 bases between the germline ends. The CDR3 loop is CASRYGREQYF. CDR3 nucleotide sequence: TGTGCCAGCAGATATGGCCGGGAGCAGTACTTC.

The chain combines TRBV5-1 with TRBJ2-3; a weak D match, TRBD1 (5 bases). The CDR3 loop spans 16 amino acids. V was shortened by 4 bases and J by 2 bases, with 17 bases between the two germline ends. Germline CDR1 reads SGHRS; CDR2 reads YFSETQ. Written as DNA, the CDR3 is TGCGCCAGCAGCCGAACCCCGCAGGGATCCACAGATACGCAGTATTTT. Amino acids: CASSRTPQGSTDTQYF.

The chain recombines TRBV14 with TRBJ1-2, with D possibly TRBD1 on 6 matching bases. V lost 0 bases, J lost 6 bases, and 11 bases lay in between. The CDR3 is 14 residues long. Per germline, CDR1 SGHDN and CDR2 FVKESK. The CDR3 coding sequence is TGTGCCAGCAGCCAAGATCCAGGGGCAGATGGCTACACCTTC. It yields the protein CASSQDPGADGYTF.

The rearrangement joins TRBV5-4 to TRBJ2-3; D is possibly TRBD1 (5 bases). Germline CDR1 is SGHNT and CDR2 is YYREEE (reference sequence). The ends were cut back, 6 bases at V and 5 bases at J, with 10 bases in the middle. This CDR3 comprises 12 residues. This chain's CDR3 is CASTDQGDTQYF. CDR3 bases: TGTGCCAGCACCGACCAGGGAGATACGCAGTATTTT.

The chain joins TRBV7-9 to TRBJ2-1; TRBD1 agrees at 9 bases. V was pared by 3 bases and J by 6 bases, with 9 bases of the junction left unmatched. There are 16 residues in the CDR3. Germline V gene data show CDR1 as SEHNR and CDR2 as FQNEAQ (reference sequence). CDR3 sequence: CASSFSGDRVFNEQFF. CDR3 in DNA: TGTGCCAGCAGCTTCTCTGGGGACAGGGTCTTCAATGAGCAGTTCTTC.

This clone is medium-sized (0.01 to 0.1%). The chain is built from TRBV7-3 and TRBJ2-1; 11 nucleotides align to TRBD2. CDR1 is SGHTA and CDR2 is FQGTGA in the germline V gene. The CDR3 covers 15 residues. After removal of 6 bases from V and 3 bases from J, the junction contained 4 bases not matched to a gene. CDR3 nucleotide sequence: TGTGCCAGCAGTTTGGGACTAGCGGTCTACAATGAGCAGTTCTTC. Protein sequence: CASSLGLAVYNEQFF.

The gene calls are TRBV6-1 and TRBJ2-7; the D gene could be TRBD1 or TRBD2 (5 bases each). This CDR3 has 13 residues. Germline V CDR1 and CDR2: MNHNS, SASEGT. V was cut by 6 bases and J by 4 bases, with 13 bases left in between. Here the CDR3 DNA reads TGTGCCAGCAGCCTCGGGACCGGATACGAGCAGTACTTC. Amino acid sequence: CASSLGTGYEQYF.

J is TRBJ2-7 and V is TRBV10-3; the D call may be TRBD1 or TRBD2 (5 bases each). The CDR3 spans 14 residues. Trimming took 3 bases from V and 3 from J, leaving 12 bases between them. Germline CDR1 is ENHRY and CDR2 is SYGVKD. CDR3: CAISERGARYEQYF. For the CDR3, the DNA is TGTGCCATCAGTGAACGAGGGGCTCGCTACGAGCAGTACTTC.

To note about this clone: This same CDR3 is encoded by further DNA sequences in the sample. The rearrangement uses TRBV11-3 and TRBJ2-1, with 8 bases identical to TRBD2. The CDR3 spans 14 residues. Trimming at V came to 2 bases and at J to 7 bases, leaving 4 bases not matched to a gene. Germline CDR1 and CDR2: SGHNT and YENEEA. The CDR3 is CASSLSGLANEQFF. The DNA for the CDR3 is TGTGCCAGCAGCTTATCCGGACTAGCAAATGAGCAGTTCTTC.

The J gene is TRBJ2-7, the V gene TRBV7-9, with 9 bases that match TRBD2. Trimming cost V 6 bases and J 4 bases; bases outside gene matches: 10. Germline V CDR1 and CDR2: SEHNR, FQNEAQ (reference sequence). CDR3 length: 15 amino acids. This CDR3 is CASSWASGKWYEQYF. Written as DNA, the CDR3 is TGTGCCAGCAGTTGGGCTAGCGGGAAGTGGTACGAGCAGTACTTC.

The chain combines TRBV19 with TRBJ1-2; TRBD1 agrees at 7 bases. CDR1 is LNHDA and CDR2 is SQIVND in the germline V gene (reference sequence). The CDR3 spans 13 residues. J gave up 8 bases and V 2 bases, and 5 bases lay outside the gene matches. CDR3 coding DNA: TGTGCCAGTAGTATAAAGGGGGCTTCCGGCTACACCTTC. Translation: CASSIKGASGYTF.